Presented here are 27 T cell receptor beta chains from one specimen sequenced in a study of blood T cell repertoires in COVID-19. The repertoire was sequenced with immunoSEQ multiplex PCR; TCRdb's copy has only in-frame clones and lacks some. Here the sample spans tens of thousands of clones, approximately 80% being singletons. Sequenced sample: peripheral blood. These receptors were obtained from a man aged 50 or older with acute or convalescent COVID-19.

The chain joins TRBV7-9 to TRBJ1-2; 8 positions match TRBD1. Per germline, CDR1 SEHNR and CDR2 FQNEAQ (reference sequence). This CDR3 is built from 12 residues. V lost 1 base and J lost 8; bases outside the gene matches: 0. The CDR3 DNA follows: TGTGCCAGCAGCTTAGGACAGGGGGGCTACACCTTC. Translation gives CASSLGQGGYTF.

This sequence joins TRBV4-3 and TRBJ2-1; 7 nucleotides match TRBD2. This CDR3 has 20 residues. Germline V CDR1 and CDR2: LGHNA, YSLEER. The V segment lost 3 bases and the J segment 2 bases; nucleotides outside the gene matches: 19. The CDR3 loop is CASSQGKGKRSGNPYNEQFF. For the CDR3, the DNA is TGCGCCAGCAGCCAGGGGAAGGGTAAGAGAAGCGGGAACCCCTACAATGAGCAGTTCTTC.

A single count supports this clone. The genes are TRBV4-1 and TRBJ1-1; the match to TRBD1 covers 9 bases. Germline values: CDR1 MGHRA, CDR2 YSYEKL. This CDR3 is 18 amino acids long. With 0 bases clipped from V and 0 bases from J, the junction kept 8 bases outside the gene matches. CDR3 region: CASSQDPPGTGMNTEAFF. CDR3 in DNA: TGCGCCAGCAGCCAAGATCCCCCCGGGACAGGGATGAACACTGAAGCTTTCTTT.

V gene TRBV28 combines with J gene TRBJ2-1; 10 bases match TRBD2. The germline gives CDR1 MDHEN, CDR2 SYDVKM. There are 16 residues in the CDR3. With 6 bases clipped from V and 6 bases from J, the junction kept 11 bases outside the gene matches. CDR3 loop: CASSIPPGLAFNEQFF. In DNA, the CDR3 is TGTGCCAGCAGCATACCACCGGGACTAGCGTTCAATGAGCAGTTCTTC.

The chain has TRBV29-1 and TRBJ2-7; 11 positions agree with TRBD1. This CDR3 spans 14 amino acids. J was trimmed by 1 base and V by 4 bases; bases with no gene match: 3. Germline CDR1 SQVTM, CDR2 ANQGSEA. In DNA, the CDR3 is TGCAGCGTTGTAGGACAGGGGGCTTCCTACGAGCAGTACTTC. Amino acid sequence: CSVVGQGASYEQYF.

This clone was seen once. The genes are TRBV5-1 and TRBJ2-5, with 10 positions matching TRBD1. In germline, CDR1 is SGHRS, CDR2 YFSETQ. There are 15 residues in the CDR3. With 4 bases clipped from V and 2 bases from J, the junction kept 5 bases outside the gene matches. CDR3 protein: CASSPRDRGQETQYF. In nucleotides, the CDR3 is TGCGCCAGCAGCCCCCGGGACAGGGGACAAGAGACCCAGTACTTC.

A single count supports this clone. The chain couples TRBV3-1 (or the pseudogene TRBV3-2) to TRBJ2-2; tentative D call: TRBD2 (6 bases). V lost 0 bases to trimming and J lost 5 bases, with 13 bases between them. Germline V gene lookup returns CDR1 LGHDT and CDR2 YNNKEL (reference sequence). This CDR3 is built from 16 residues. The CDR3 sequence is CASSQDAGIGTGELFF. In DNA, the CDR3 is TGTGCCAGCAGCCAAGATGCGGGGATAGGGACCGGGGAGCTGTTTTTT.

V gene TRBV5-1 combines with J gene TRBJ1-2; 9 bases align to TRBD1. The CDR3 consists of 13 residues. The germline gives CDR1 SGHRS, CDR2 YFSETQ. Unmatched junction bases numbered 7, after V lost 3 bases and J lost 10 bases. This chain's CDR3 is CASSSQQGATYTF. The CDR3 DNA follows: TGCGCCAGCAGCTCACAACAGGGGGCGACCTACACCTTC.

The rearrangement uses TRBV19 and TRBJ1-6; 7 nucleotides align to TRBD1. The V gene's germline CDR1 is LNHDA and CDR2 SQIVND (reference sequence). There are 14 residues in the CDR3. After removal of 8 bases from V and 2 bases from J, the junction contained 3 bases not matched to a gene. This chain's CDR3 is CASGGGPYNSPLHF. The CDR3 bases are TGTGCCAGTGGAGGGGGCCCCTATAATTCACCCCTCCACTTT.

The rearrangement uses TRBV5-4 and TRBJ2-1; possible D gene TRBD2, 5 bases. Trimming shortened V by 3 bases and J by 6 bases, and 16 bases separated the two germline ends. The CDR3 contains 15 residues. From germline, CDR1 is SGHNT and CDR2 YYREEE (reference sequence). The CDR3 DNA follows: TGTGCCAGCAGCTGGCTCCTAGCCAGCGGCAATGAGCAGTTCTTC. Its protein is CASSWLLASGNEQFF.

This clone was seen more than once but under ten times. The chain employs TRBV6-2 or TRBV6-3 and TRBJ1-1; TRBD1 agrees at 9 bases. V lost 4 bases to trimming and J lost 6 bases; unmatched junction nucleotides: 6. The germline V gene has CDR1 MNHEY and CDR2 SVGEGT. The CDR3 totals 14 residues. The CDR3 loop is CASSSGDRVAEAFF. CDR3 sequence (DNA): TGTGCCAGCAGTTCCGGGGACAGGGTGGCTGAAGCTTTCTTT.

This clone occurred once. The chain uses TRBV18 and TRBJ2-1; TRBD1 aligns across 7 bases. This CDR3 spans 17 amino acids. Germline V gene lookup returns CDR1 KGHSH and CDR2 LQKENI. V lost 5 bases and J lost 1; bases outside the gene matches: 11. CDR3 in DNA: TGTGCCAGCTCAAAAACTAAGGGGGCGGATTCCTACAATGAGCAGTTCTTC. This gives the protein CASSKTKGADSYNEQFF.

The J gene is TRBJ1-5, the V gene TRBV6-2 or TRBV6-3; weak D call: TRBD1 (5 bases). The CDR3 consists of 17 residues. Trimming removed 0 bases at V and 0 bases at J, with 12 bases between. Germline loops: CDR1 MNHEY, CDR2 SVGEGT. The CDR3 protein is CASSYSMGRLSNQPQHF. The CDR3 coding sequence is TGTGCCAGCAGTTACTCGATGGGGCGCCTTAGCAATCAGCCCCAGCATTTT.

The chain couples TRBV10-2 to TRBJ2-5; a possible D gene is TRBD1 (6 bases). There are 13 residues in the CDR3. V lost 2 bases and J lost 9, with 13 bases in between. Germline CDR1 is WSHSY and CDR2 is SAAADI. CDR3 loop: CASSEVEPGAQYF. CDR3 sequence (DNA): TGCGCCAGCAGTGAGGTGGAGCCAGGGGCCCAGTACTTC.

J is TRBJ2-2 and V is TRBV19; 8 bases fit TRBD2. The CDR3 length is 16 residues. With V trimmed by 4 bases and J by 5 bases, 9 bases remained unmatched. Germline V gene sequence: CDR1 LNHDA, CDR2 SQIVND (reference sequence). The CDR3 loop reads CASSTVAGRGTGELFF. The DNA of the CDR3 is TGTGCCAGTAGTACCGTAGCGGGGCGGGGGACCGGGGAGCTGTTTTTT.

The rearrangement links TRBV7-2 to TRBJ1-1; no firm D call. The CDR3 is made up of 13 amino acids. The germline CDR1 and CDR2 sequences are SGHTA and FQGNSA. Trimming left V 5 bases short and J 1 base short, with 8 bases between. The CDR3 here is CASSRVENTEAFF. The CDR3 nucleotides read TGTGCCAGCAGCCGGGTGGAGAACACTGAAGCTTTCTTT.

This clone occurred many times. This chain uses TRBV4-1 with TRBJ2-1; 12 nucleotides align to TRBD1. The CDR3 is 16 amino acids. V shed 0 bases and J 8 bases; nucleotides not matched to a gene: 5. Germline V lookup: CDR1 MGHRA, CDR2 YSYEKL. The DNA of the CDR3 is TGCGCCAGCAGCCAAGACATCGGGACAGGGGGCGATGAGCAGTTCTTC. This gives the protein CASSQDIGTGGDEQFF.

V and J are TRBV7-2 and TRBJ1-5; 9 nucleotides agree with TRBD1. Germline V gene data show CDR1 as SGHTA and CDR2 as FQGNSA. V was clipped by 2 bases and J by 5 bases; unmatched bases: 4. The CDR3 loop spans 15 amino acids. The CDR3 region has the DNA TGTGCCAGCAGCTTAATGTGGACAGGGGATCAGCCCCAGCATTTT. Translated, it gives CASSLMWTGDQPQHF.

This sequence joins TRBV19 and TRBJ1-5; TRBD1 is a possible D gene (6 bases). The CDR3 has 16 amino acids. Between the trimmed V and J ends, which lost 7 bases and 0 bases, there was a span of 16 bases. The germline CDR1 and CDR2 sequences are LNHDA and SQIVND (reference sequence). The CDR3 DNA reads TGTGCCAGTACTTTGACAGGATCGAATAGCAATCAGCCCCAGCATTTT. Translating it yields CASTLTGSNSNQPQHF.

The J gene is TRBJ2-2, the V gene TRBV5-5, with TRBD2 matching over 9 bases. Losses at the gene ends were 4 bases for V and 1 base for J; bases not matched to a gene: 8. The CDR3 is 17 amino acids. Germline lookup yields CDR1 SGHKS and CDR2 YYEKEE (reference sequence). CDR3 nucleotides: TGTGCCAGCAGCAGCCGCGGGGGGGCAGTGAACACCGGGGAGCTGTTTTTT. Translated: CASSSRGGAVNTGELFF.

This clone occurred a few times. J is TRBJ1-2 and V is TRBV30; D is unresolved. V lost 0 bases and J 7 bases, leaving 6 bases between the germline ends. CDR1 GTSNPN and CDR2 SVGIG come from the germline V gene (reference sequence). This CDR3 comprises 11 residues. The CDR3 DNA reads as TGTGCCTGGAGTGTAACAATTGGCTACACCTTC. It yields the protein CAWSVTIGYTF.

The chain uses TRBV9 and TRBJ2-7, with 11 positions matching TRBD1. The length of the CDR3 is 16 residues. V was clipped by 4 bases and J by 9 bases; unmatched bases: 15. Per the germline V gene, CDR1 is SGDLS and CDR2 is YYNGEE. CDR3 region: CASSPWDRGAPTGQYF. CDR3 DNA sequence: TGTGCCAGCAGCCCTTGGGACAGGGGGGCCCCTACGGGGCAGTACTTC.

There are a few counts of this clone. The J gene is TRBJ1-1, the V gene TRBV11-2; 8 bases are shared with TRBD1. From germline, CDR1 is SGHAT and CDR2 FQNNGV. Unmatched junction bases numbered 7, after V lost 1 base and J lost 6 bases. The CDR3 is 15 amino acids. CDR3: CASSLAGQGIPEAFF. In nucleotides, the CDR3 is TGTGCCAGCAGCTTAGCCGGACAGGGCATTCCTGAAGCTTTCTTT. The entire variable domain, with the rest obtained from reference TRBV11-2 and TRBJ1-1, is as follows: EAGVAQSPRYKIIEKRQSVAFWCNPISGHATLYWYQQILGQGPKLLIQFQNNGVVDDSQLPKDRFSAERLKGVDSTLKIQPAKLEDSAVYLCASSLAGQGIPEAFFGQGTRLTVV.

The rearrangement joins TRBV28 to TRBJ2-1; D is uncertain. The CDR3 extends over 12 amino acids. Trimming pared 2 bases from V and 10 bases from J, leaving 9 bases between. Looked up from germline, CDR1 is MDHEN and CDR2 is SYDVKM. The CDR3 protein is CASSLRVPEQFF. The CDR3 DNA reads as TGTGCCAGCAGTTTAAGAGTTCCGGAGCAGTTCTTC.

The chain joins TRBV4-3 to TRBJ1-2; D might be TRBD1 (5 bases). The CDR3 covers 15 residues. Germline V CDR1 and CDR2: LGHNA, YSLEER. V was pared by 0 bases and J by 4 bases, with 12 bases between. The CDR3 spells CASSQDFGTGYGYTF. The DNA of the CDR3 is TGCGCCAGCAGCCAAGATTTTGGTACAGGCTATGGCTACACCTTC.

The rearrangement joins TRBV19 to TRBJ2-2; maybe TRBD1 (5 bases). The V end lost 3 bases, the J end lost 1 base, and 9 bases lay between the germline ends. The CDR3 consists of 15 residues. Germline CDR1 is LNHDA and CDR2 is SQIVND (reference sequence). In DNA, the CDR3 is TGTGCCAGTAGTATGGCTACAGGGAACACCGGGGAGCTGTTTTTT. This encodes CASSMATGNTGELFF.

This clone was observed a few times. V and J are TRBV6-1 and TRBJ2-7; D not certain. CDR1 is MNHNS and CDR2 is SASEGT in the germline V gene. Deletions cut 0 bases from V and 5 bases from J, with 11 bases between. CDR3 length equals 14 residues. The CDR3 region has the DNA TGTGCCAGCAGTGAAGCGCTTGCCCAGAACGAGCAGTACTTC. It codes for CASSEALAQNEQYF.